One sample yielded the 28 T cell receptor beta chains listed below, sequenced in a study of T cells after posttransplantation cyclophosphamide (dated by TCRdb to about 2016). Library construction relied on the immunoSEQ multiplex PCR assay. In its TCRdb copy, this immuneACCESS table keeps in-frame sequences only and misses some clones. Where compared with another copy, unresolved V genes explain less than half of these, and the others have no known cause. This sample includes 40,000 to 60,000 clones, and none of them was observed just once. The top ten constitute 2.2% of the sample. The material sequenced was PBMCs. The receptors here all came from a middle-aged man in good health, CMV-negative, and a related stem cell transplant donor.

This clone was detected many times. The chain joins TRBV19 to TRBJ2-5; 8 bases agree with TRBD1. In germline, CDR1 is LNHDA, CDR2 SQIVND (reference sequence). J was trimmed by 5 bases and V by 3 bases; bases with no gene match: 20. This CDR3 has 19 residues. The chain's CDR3 is CASSIRPRGPVVYAETQYF. In DNA, the CDR3 is TGTGCCAGTAGTATTCGCCCCAGGGGGCCCGTTGTATATGCGGAGACCCAGTACTTC. The whole variable domain, remainder taken from reference TRBV19 and TRBJ2-5, is DGGITQSPKYLFRKEGQNVTLSCEQNLNHDAMYWYRQDPGQGLRLIYYSQIVNDFQKGDIAEGYSVSREKKESFPLTVTSAQKNPTAFYLCASSIRPRGPVVYAETQYFGPGTRLLVL.

This clone has just a few counts. This chain uses TRBV11-2 with TRBJ2-3; 11 bases are shared with TRBD1. V gave up 4 bases and J gave up 3 bases; unmatched junction bases: 3. The CDR3 runs 15 residues. Looked up from germline, CDR1 is SGHAT and CDR2 is FQNNGV. The CDR3 coding sequence is TGTGCCAGCAGCTCGGACAGGGGGCTGACAGATACGCAGTATTTT. The encoded protein is CASSSDRGLTDTQYF.

This clone was counted a few times. The chain carries TRBV7-9 and TRBJ2-7; D is possibly TRBD2 (5 bases). The CDR3 covers 17 residues. Germline values: CDR1 SEHNR, CDR2 FQNEAQ (reference sequence). Deletions cut 0 bases from V and 2 bases from J, with 17 bases between. In DNA form, the CDR3 reads TGTGCCAGCAGCTTAGCGGGAGTTGGTTCCTATGCCTACGAGCAGTACTTC. This sequence encodes CASSLAGVGSYAYEQYF.

This clone showed up many times. The chain joins TRBV5-1 to TRBJ2-7; unclear D gene. Germline CDR1 SGHRS, CDR2 YFSETQ. There are 14 residues in the CDR3. V dropped 4 bases and J dropped 3 bases, with 14 bases sitting between them. This CDR3 reads CASSEVGMSYEQYF. The CDR3 nucleotides read TGCGCCAGCAGCGAGGTAGGCATGAGCTACGAGCAGTACTTC.

The V gene is TRBV6-5, the J gene TRBJ1-2, with D tentatively TRBD1 (5 bases). Germline CDR1 reads MNHEY; CDR2 reads SVGAGI. The germline V and J ends were trimmed by 8 bases and 3 bases, with 13 bases remaining between them. The CDR3 contains 13 residues. The CDR3 bases are TGTGCCAGCCGAAACAGGAGAGACTATGGCTACACCTTC. Its translation: CASRNRRDYGYTF.

Many counts were recorded for this clone. The CDR3 bases are TGTGCCAGCAAAGCATCCGCCTACGAGCAGTACTTC. The encoded protein is CASKASAYEQYF. The rearrangement links TRBV6-5 to TRBJ2-7, with D uncertain. The CDR3 consists of 12 residues. V lost 7 bases, J lost 2 bases, and 9 bases lay in between. Germline V gene data show CDR1 as MNHEY and CDR2 as SVGAGI.

This clone appeared many times. The chain employs TRBV15 and TRBJ2-2, with TRBD1 matching over 9 bases. This CDR3 comprises 16 residues. Germline trimming cut 2 bases from V and 5 bases from J; bases unmatched to any gene: 6. CDR1 and CDR2 from the germline V gene are LNHNV and YYDKDF (reference sequence). As DNA, the CDR3 is TGTGCCACCAGCAGATACCGGACAGGGGATACCGGGGAGCTGTTTTTT. Residues: CATSRYRTGDTGELFF.

This clone came up many times. A junction boundary mismatches the germline segment, possibly from a read error. The V and J genes are TRBV7-9 and TRBJ2-7, with unresolved D. The CDR3 contains 12 residues. Germline CDR1 is SEHNR and CDR2 is FQNEAQ (reference sequence). CDR3 region: CASSLVSYEQYF. CDR3 in DNA: TGTGCCAGCAGCTTAGTGTCCTACGAGCAATACTTC.

This clone has at least ten counts. The chain joins TRBV5-1 to TRBJ2-5; D call uncertain. This CDR3 is built from 13 residues. Germline CDR1 SGHRS, CDR2 YFSETQ. Deletions cut 0 bases from V and 5 bases from J, with 8 bases between. The DNA for the CDR3 is TGCGCCAGCAGCTTGGAATTTTCGGAGACCCAGTACTTC. This codes for CASSLEFSETQYF.

This clone showed up many times. The chain carries TRBV7-6 and TRBJ2-7; TRBD1 matches at 10 bases. Looked up from germline, CDR1 is SGHVS and CDR2 is FNYEAQ. CDR3 length equals 14 residues. The junction had 5 bases not matched to a gene; V was cut back by 4 bases and J by 5 bases. Here the CDR3 reads CASSYRDRGDEQYF. CDR3 DNA: TGTGCCAGCAGCTACCGGGACAGGGGCGACGAGCAGTACTTC.

At least ten counts were recorded for this clone. Other DNA sequences in this sample translate to the same CDR3. The CDR3 DNA is TGTGCCAGCAGTTTGGGTGCTAGCGGTTACAATGAGCAGTTCTTC. Protein sequence: CASSLGASGYNEQFF. The chain combines TRBV28 with TRBJ2-1; TRBD2 agrees at 7 bases. Germline CDR1 reads MDHEN; CDR2 reads SYDVKM. Losses at the gene ends were 3 bases for V and 4 bases for J; bases not matched to a gene: 6. This CDR3 spans 15 amino acids.

This clone has at least ten counts. The V and J genes are TRBV14 and TRBJ2-1, with D perhaps TRBD2 (5 bases). CDR1 is SGHDN, CDR2 FVKESK, per germline. The CDR3 contains 14 residues. Trimming took off 6 bases at V and 0 bases at J, with 9 bases between the two ends. The CDR3 here is CASRGSSSYNEQFF. For the CDR3, the DNA is TGTGCCAGCAGGGGGAGTAGCTCCTACAATGAGCAGTTCTTC. The entire variable domain, with the rest obtained from reference TRBV14 and TRBJ2-1, is as follows: EAGVTQFPSHSVIEKGQTVTLRCDPISGHDNLYWYRRVMGKEIKFLLHFVKESKQDESGMPNNRFLAERTGGTYSTLKVQPAELEDSGVYFCASRGSSSYNEQFFGPGTRLTVL.

This clone showed up many times. The chain links TRBV9 to TRBJ2-1; tentatively, D is TRBD1 (5 bases). The CDR3 is 15 residues long. Germline V gene lookup returns CDR1 SGDLS and CDR2 YYNGEE. V dropped 0 bases and J dropped 4 bases, with 11 bases sitting between them. The CDR3 reads CASSVETRTYNEQFF. CDR3 coding DNA: TGTGCCAGCAGCGTAGAAACACGGACATACAATGAGCAGTTCTTC.

The J gene is TRBJ2-1, the V gene TRBV28; a possible D gene is TRBD2 (7 bases). The length of the CDR3 is 16 residues. V shed 6 bases and J shed 6 bases, with 21 bases lying between them. The germline CDR1 and CDR2 sequences are MDHEN and SYDVKM. CDR3: CASRYNRVPGGNEQFF. The CDR3 DNA sequence: TGTGCCAGCAGGTATAACAGGGTCCCGGGAGGCAATGAGCAGTTCTTC. The entire variable domain, with the rest obtained from reference TRBV28 and TRBJ2-1, is as follows: DVKVTQSSRYLVKRTGEKVFLECVQDMDHENMFWYRQDPGLGLRLIYFSYDVKMKEKGDIPEGYSVSREKKERFSLILESASTNQTSMYLCASRYNRVPGGNEQFFGPGTRLTVL.

In its sample, this clone was seen many times. The chain uses TRBV2 and TRBJ1-4; TRBD1 matches 9 bases. Germline V gene sequence: CDR1 SNHLY, CDR2 FYNNEI. The CDR3 loop spans 15 amino acids. The junction had 5 bases not matched to a gene; V was cut back by 7 bases and J by 2 bases. CDR3 sequence (DNA): TGTGCCAGCACCTTCACAGGGGGCACTAATGAAAAACTGTTTTTT. This codes for CASTFTGGTNEKLFF.

In its sample, this clone was seen many times. The DNA for the CDR3 is TGTGCCAGCAGGCAACAGGGTGGGTCTGAAGCTTTCTTT. As protein: CASRQQGGSEAFF. The J gene is TRBJ1-1, the V gene TRBV2, with D possibly being TRBD1 (6 bases). Trimming took 6 bases from V and 6 from J, leaving 14 bases between them. Germline V CDR1 and CDR2: SNHLY, FYNNEI. This CDR3 contains 13 residues.

This clone appeared many times. V usage is TRBV19 and J usage is TRBJ1-4; no reliable D call. Germline V gene lookup returns CDR1 LNHDA and CDR2 SQIVND (reference sequence). The CDR3 has 17 residues. V shed 2 bases and J shed 4 bases, with 17 bases lying between them. The CDR3 here is CASSISRERSLNEKLFF. CDR3 DNA sequence: TGTGCCAGTAGTATATCCCGGGAAAGAAGCCTTAATGAAAAACTGTTTTTT.

Ten or more counts support this clone. CDR3 nucleotide sequence: TGTGCCAGCAGTGCCGGGACAGGGATAACTGAAGCTTTCTTT. It translates to CASSAGTGITEAFF. The V call is TRBV6-1, the J call TRBJ1-1, with 9 bases identical to TRBD1. This CDR3 spans 14 amino acids. Trimming at V came to 4 bases and at J to 5 bases, leaving 5 bases not matched to a gene. Per germline, CDR1 MNHNS and CDR2 SASEGT.

This clone has ten or more counts. This chain links TRBV25-1 with TRBJ1-2; 7 bases match TRBD1. Germline assignment: CDR1 MGHDK and CDR2 SYGVNS. With 5 bases clipped from V and 7 bases from J, the junction kept 16 bases outside the gene matches. CDR3 size: 16 residues. CDR3 loop: CASSPSPHEGAVGYTF. Written as DNA, the CDR3 is TGTGCCAGCAGTCCCTCCCCTCACGAGGGGGCGGTTGGCTACACCTTC.

This clone has just a few counts. The chain employs TRBV9 and TRBJ2-5; 14 nucleotides agree with TRBD2. The DNA end is more similar to TRBJ2-7, so the J call may be wrong. Germline CDR1 is SGDLS and CDR2 is YYNGEE. The CDR3 has 16 residues. CDR3 protein: CASSALGTSGSNEQYF. Here the CDR3 DNA reads TGTGCCAGCAGCGCCCTCGGGACTAGCGGGAGCAACGAGCAGTACTTC.

Many counts were recorded for this clone. The chain couples TRBV5-4 to TRBJ1-2; no clear D gene. Trimming cost V 0 bases and J 2 bases, with 8 bases left between them. The CDR3 consists of 14 residues. Germline values: CDR1 SGHNT, CDR2 YYREEE (reference sequence). This CDR3 is CASSLALSNYGYTF. CDR3 bases: TGTGCCAGCAGCTTGGCCCTTTCCAACTATGGCTACACCTTC.

This clone was picked up many times. The chain couples TRBV7-3 to TRBJ2-6; D remains ambiguous. Germline V gene lookup returns CDR1 SGHTA and CDR2 FQGTGA. The germline V and J ends were trimmed by 2 bases and 0 bases, with 11 bases remaining between them. The CDR3 has 17 residues. CDR3 bases: TGTGCCAGCAGCTTATACGCAATAGACTCTGGGGCCAACGTCCTGACTTTC. Encoded protein: CASSLYAIDSGANVLTF.

This clone has ten or more counts. The DNA for the CDR3 is TGTGCCTGGAGTTTGCAGCGGGGCTACGAGCAGTACTTC. This translates into CAWSLQRGYEQYF. The chain combines TRBV30 with TRBJ2-7; 7 bases agree with TRBD2. Trimming cost V 2 bases and J 3 bases; bases outside gene matches: 4. This CDR3 contains 13 residues. From germline, CDR1 is GTSNPN and CDR2 SVGIG (reference sequence).

This clone has a count of ten or more. The gene calls are TRBV4-2 and TRBJ1-2; D not resolved. V was trimmed by 0 bases and J by 4 bases, leaving 9 bases between them. The CDR3 has 14 amino acids. Germline-derived CDR1 and CDR2 are LGHNA and YNFKEQ. The CDR3 DNA is TGTGCCAGCAGCCAAGACGGGAGCCTCTATGGCTACACCTTC. This codes for CASSQDGSLYGYTF.

This clone was observed many times. This chain uses TRBV6-6 with TRBJ2-5; a possible D gene is TRBD2 (7 bases). Per germline, CDR1 MNHNY and CDR2 SVGAGI (reference sequence). This CDR3 region has 14 residues. V gave up 6 bases and J gave up 2 bases, with 13 bases separating them. The CDR3 loop reads CASRPGGIQETQYF. As DNA, the CDR3 is TGTGCCAGCAGGCCGGGGGGCATTCAAGAGACCCAGTACTTC.

There are many counts of this clone. The chain couples TRBV19 to TRBJ1-5; no reliable D call. Trimming pared 2 bases from V and 5 bases from J, leaving 16 bases between. This CDR3 region has 16 residues. Germline-derived CDR1 and CDR2 are LNHDA and SQIVND (reference sequence). CDR3: CASSISPRRRHQPQHF. CDR3 in DNA: TGTGCCAGTAGTATATCGCCACGCAGGCGCCATCAGCCCCAGCATTTT.

This clone was picked up many times. The chain couples TRBV27 to TRBJ1-4; TRBD1 is a possible D gene (6 bases). Germline V CDR1 and CDR2: MNHEY, SMNVEV (reference sequence). The CDR3 is 14 residues long. The V and J ends lost 6 bases and 8 bases respectively, with 16 bases between them. CDR3 nucleotides: TGTGCCAGCAGCCGCGACAGGCCGGGAGAAAAACTGTTTTTT. Translating it yields CASSRDRPGEKLFF.

There are many counts of this clone. This rearrangement joins TRBV10-2 to TRBJ2-7; 11 nucleotides align to TRBD2. Looked up from germline, CDR1 is WSHSY and CDR2 is SAAADI. The CDR3 consists of 15 residues. The CDR3 nucleotides are TGCGCGAGCCGGAGGGTAGCGGGAGGGTTAGACGAGCAGTACTTC. This sequence encodes CASRRVAGGLDEQYF.